These 21 T cell receptor beta chains were sequenced from one sample in a study of T cell responses to AZD1222 COVID-19 vaccine. Some clones are missing from TCRdb's copy, which holds only in-frame ones; the method was immunoSEQ multiplex PCR. The table includes under 140,000 clones, approximately 94% detected once. The sample was peripheral blood, taken 28 days after the second AZD1222 dose. The receptor source for this set is an adult who received the AZD1222 COVID-19 vaccine.

The chain uses TRBV27 and TRBJ1-1, with TRBD1 matching 7 bases. Trimming took 3 bases from V and 4 from J; bases not matched to a gene: 5. The CDR3 length is 14 residues. The germline gives CDR1 MNHEY, CDR2 SMNVEV (reference sequence). This CDR3 is CASSFTGAGTEAFF. The CDR3 DNA sequence: TGTGCCAGCAGTTTTACAGGGGCGGGCACTGAAGCTTTCTTT.

The chain joins TRBV29-1 to TRBJ1-5; D ambiguous. Germline assignment: CDR1 SQVTM and CDR2 ANQGSEA. The CDR3 is made up of 13 amino acids. Trimming removed 2 bases from V and 3 bases from J, with 8 bases in between. The CDR3 region is CSVESGFNQPQHF. The DNA for the CDR3 is TGCAGCGTTGAATCTGGGTTCAATCAGCCCCAGCATTTT.

DNA of the CDR3: TGTGCCAGCCAAGAACAGGACTTATATGGCTACACCTTC. Residues: CASQEQDLYGYTF. This rearrangement joins TRBV6-5 to TRBJ1-2, with a possible D match to TRBD1 (5 bases). The V and J ends lost 8 bases and 5 bases respectively, with 15 bases between them. Germline loops: CDR1 MNHEY, CDR2 SVGAGI. CDR3 length equals 13 residues.

The V and J genes are TRBV4-1 and TRBJ1-1, with no clear D. CDR3 length equals 11 residues. Germline lookup yields CDR1 MGHRA and CDR2 YSYEKL. Trimming shortened V by 5 bases and J by 7 bases, and 8 bases separated the two germline ends. CDR3 sequence (DNA): TGCGCCAGCAGCTACCATGGTGAAGCTTTCTTT. This encodes CASSYHGEAFF.

V and J are TRBV18 and TRBJ1-2; no definite D call. Germline V lookup: CDR1 KGHSH, CDR2 LQKENI. The CDR3 has 15 residues. The V and J ends lost 2 bases and 7 bases respectively, with 17 bases between them. In nucleotides, the CDR3 is TGTGCCAGCTCACCAGATCCCCTGATAGGACGTGGCTACACCTTC. Translated, it gives CASSPDPLIGRGYTF.

The chain uses TRBV5-6 and TRBJ1-2; a weak D match, TRBD1 (6 bases). The CDR3 has 14 amino acids. Deletions cut 4 bases from V and 2 bases from J, with 12 bases between. CDR1 is SGHDT and CDR2 is YYEEEE in the germline V gene. Here the CDR3 DNA reads TGTGCCAGCAGCCCCCCGACAGGAAACTATGGCTACACCTTC. Its protein product is CASSPPTGNYGYTF.

The chain links TRBV12-3 or TRBV12-4 to TRBJ1-3; D unresolved. V was cut by 5 bases and J by 7 bases, with 9 bases left in between. The CDR3 is 12 residues long. CDR3 sequence (DNA): TGTGCCAGCAGTATGGCGGGGAACACCATATATTTT. Translating it yields CASSMAGNTIYF.

The chain combines TRBV19 with TRBJ2-5, with 8 bases that match TRBD1. The CDR3 spans 13 residues. The germline V gene has CDR1 LNHDA and CDR2 SQIVND (reference sequence). V lost 6 bases and J lost 4; bases outside the gene matches: 4. CDR3 nucleotides: TGTGCCAGTAGCCGGGACAGGTTAGAGACCCAGTACTTC. Translation: CASSRDRLETQYF.

The chain links TRBV27 to TRBJ2-2; 8 nucleotides match TRBD1. From germline, CDR1 is MNHEY and CDR2 SMNVEV (reference sequence). Trimming took 2 bases from V and 7 from J; bases not matched to a gene: 9. This CDR3 is built from 16 residues. The CDR3 DNA is TGTGCCAGCAGTTTACAGGGGGCTGTATGGCACGGGGAGCTGTTTTTT. Protein: CASSLQGAVWHGELFF.

V gene TRBV2 combines with J gene TRBJ1-1; the D is unclear. The CDR3 loop spans 14 amino acids. Germline loops: CDR1 SNHLY, CDR2 FYNNEI. Trimming left V 5 bases short and J 1 base short, with 11 bases between. CDR3 DNA: TGTGCCAGCAGTCGAGAGTATTGGAACACTGAAGCTTTCTTT. Translated: CASSREYWNTEAFF.

The gene calls are TRBV3-1 (or the pseudogene TRBV3-2) and TRBJ1-5; D possibly corresponds to TRBD1 (5 bases). Trimming left V 8 bases short and J 6 bases short, with 17 bases between. Germline assignment: CDR1 LGHDT and CDR2 YNNKEL (reference sequence). The CDR3 runs to 14 residues. The CDR3 here is CASGGSVGSQPQHF. The CDR3 nucleotides are TGTGCCAGCGGGGGTTCGGTAGGCAGTCAGCCCCAGCATTTT.

The chain employs TRBV25-1 and TRBJ1-5; 7 positions agree with TRBD1. CDR1 MGHDK and CDR2 SYGVNS come from the germline V gene. The CDR3 extends over 15 amino acids. The V gene end was trimmed by 2 bases and the J gene end by 5 bases; junction bases not matched to a gene: 6. The CDR3 DNA reads TGTGCCAGCAGTGAAGGGACAGTGGACTATCAGCCCCAGCATTTT. Amino acids: CASSEGTVDYQPQHF.

The V and J genes are TRBV3-1 (or the pseudogene TRBV3-2) and TRBJ1-5; 7 bases align to TRBD1. The CDR3 is made up of 15 amino acids. V gave up 1 base and J gave up 2 bases; unmatched junction bases: 2. From germline, CDR1 is LGHDT and CDR2 YNNKEL (reference sequence). For the CDR3, the DNA is TGTGCCAGCAGCCAAGCCGGGACAGGCAATCAGCCCCAGCATTTT. Its translation: CASSQAGTGNQPQHF.

The chain combines TRBV5-1 with TRBJ1-1, with D possibly TRBD1 on 6 matching bases. CDR1 and CDR2 from the germline V gene are SGHRS and YFSETQ. The CDR3 contains 16 residues. V lost 1 base and J lost 1, with 14 bases in between. The CDR3 sequence is CASSLRTAFTNTEAFF. As DNA, the CDR3 is TGCGCCAGCAGCTTGCGGACAGCCTTTACGAACACTGAAGCTTTCTTT. Combining the CDR3 with reference TRBV5-1 and TRBJ1-1 gives the whole variable domain KAGVTQTPRYLIKTRGQQVTLSCSPISGHRSVSWYQQTPGQGLQFLFEYFSETQRNKGNFPGRFSGRQFSNSRSEMNVSTLELGDSALYLCASSLRTAFTNTEAFFGQGTRLTVV.

The V call is TRBV5-4, the J call TRBJ2-7; D unresolved. Between the trimmed V and J ends, which lost 1 base and 2 bases, there was a span of 7 bases. Germline V gene sequence: CDR1 SGHNT, CDR2 YYREEE (reference sequence). This CDR3 comprises 13 residues. In DNA, the CDR3 is TGTGCCAGCAGCTTGTCGGGTGCCTACGAGCAGTACTTC. The encoded protein is CASSLSGAYEQYF.

The chain carries TRBV7-8 and TRBJ2-7; TRBD1 might be the D (6 bases). V gave up 6 bases and J gave up 6 bases, with 24 bases separating them. This CDR3 contains 16 residues. Germline V CDR1 and CDR2: SGHVS, FQNEAQ. The CDR3 protein is CASSFPGTSLQAEQYF. The CDR3 DNA sequence: TGTGCCAGCAGTTTTCCCGGGACATCCCTACAGGCCGAGCAGTACTTC.

This clone was counted a single time. The CDR3 nucleotides are TGTGCCACCAGCCCCTATTATAGCAATCAGCCCCAGCATTTT. The encoded protein is CATSPYYSNQPQHF. The V call is TRBV15, the J call TRBJ1-5; D not certain. The V gene lost 5 bases and the J gene lost 0 bases, with 8 bases spanning the gap. This CDR3 is 14 amino acids long. Germline V gene sequence: CDR1 LNHNV, CDR2 YYDKDF (reference sequence).

The genes are TRBV3-1 (or the pseudogene TRBV3-2) and TRBJ2-1, with D possibly TRBD2 on 6 matching bases. The germline V and J ends were trimmed by 1 base and 4 bases, with 17 bases remaining between them. Germline-derived CDR1 and CDR2 are LGHDT and YNNKEL (reference sequence). The length of the CDR3 is 17 residues. CDR3 coding DNA: TGTGCCAGCAGCCAAGGATCTCTAGCGTGGATTTACAATGAGCAGTTCTTC. Translation gives CASSQGSLAWIYNEQFF.

The chain links TRBV6-1 to TRBJ1-2; 8 bases map to TRBD1. The germline V gene encodes CDR1 MNHNS and CDR2 SASEGT. This CDR3 has 18 amino acids. Losses at the gene ends were 1 base for V and 7 bases for J; bases not matched to a gene: 17. The CDR3 nucleotides are TGTGCCAGCAGTGAAGGAAGGGGACAGGCCCGAGGTCCTCTTGGCTACACCTTC. Translation gives CASSEGRGQARGPLGYTF.

This rearrangement joins TRBV27 to TRBJ2-1, with 9 bases that match TRBD2. Germline CDR1 reads MNHEY; CDR2 reads SMNVEV (reference sequence). The CDR3 is made up of 15 amino acids. V lost 3 bases and J lost 9; bases outside the gene matches: 9. The CDR3 region has the DNA TGTGCCAGCAGTTTTGGGGTAGCGGGAGCGGGTGAGCAGTTCTTC. It encodes CASSFGVAGAGEQFF.

A few counts support this clone. This chain links TRBV30 with TRBJ1-5; D gene unclear. The CDR3 consists of 13 residues. The V end lost 3 bases, the J end lost 0 bases, and 6 bases lay between the germline ends. CDR1 is GTSNPN, CDR2 SVGIG, per germline (reference sequence). The CDR3 region has the DNA TGTGCCTGGAGCGCCGATAGCAATCAGCCCCAGCATTTT. Its protein product is CAWSADSNQPQHF.